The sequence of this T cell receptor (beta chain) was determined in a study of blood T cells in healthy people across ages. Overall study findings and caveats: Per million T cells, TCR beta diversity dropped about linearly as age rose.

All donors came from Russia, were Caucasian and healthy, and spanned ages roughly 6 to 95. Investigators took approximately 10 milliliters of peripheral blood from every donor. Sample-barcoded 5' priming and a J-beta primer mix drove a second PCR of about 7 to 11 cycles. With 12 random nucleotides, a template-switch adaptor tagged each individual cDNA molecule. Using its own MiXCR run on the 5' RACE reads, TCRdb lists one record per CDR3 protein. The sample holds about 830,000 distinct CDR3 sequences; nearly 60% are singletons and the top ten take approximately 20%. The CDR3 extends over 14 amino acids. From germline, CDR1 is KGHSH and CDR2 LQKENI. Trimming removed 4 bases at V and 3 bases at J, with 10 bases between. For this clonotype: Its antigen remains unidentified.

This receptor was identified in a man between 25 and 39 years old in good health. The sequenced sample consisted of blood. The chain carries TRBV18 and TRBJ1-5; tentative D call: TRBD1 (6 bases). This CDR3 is CASSRRDTNQPQHF. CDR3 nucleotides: TGTGCCAGCTCACGAAGGGACACCAATCAGCCCCAGCATTTT.